Shown below are 29 T cell receptor beta chains from a single sample sequenced in a study of shared clonotypes between healthy human individuals (dated by TCRdb to the early 2020s). The library was produced with the immunoSEQ multiplex PCR assay. Held by TCRdb, this immuneACCESS table contains in-frame sequences only and omits some clones. Under half of the omission traces to an unresolved V gene where checked; the cause of the rest is unknown. The sample yields 450,000 to 500,000 clones; about 80% were counted once. The top ten clones comprise more than 10% of the sample. Sequenced sample: PBMCs. The receptor set was obtained from a woman in her forties in good health. Some clones in this sample may be carry-over from other donors' samples.

This chain connects TRBV19 to TRBJ2-2; possibly TRBD2 for D (5 bases). This CDR3 is built from 14 residues. Per the germline V gene, CDR1 is LNHDA and CDR2 is SQIVND (reference sequence). V lost 2 bases, J lost 2 bases, and 6 bases lay in between. CDR3 DNA sequence: TGTGCCAGTAGTATACTAGCTAACACCGGGGAGCTGTTTTTT. Protein product: CASSILANTGELFF.

The chain employs TRBV7-9 and TRBJ1-1, with no clear D. Trimming took 5 bases from V and 1 from J, leaving 8 bases between them. The germline CDR1 and CDR2 sequences are SEHNR and FQNEAQ (reference sequence). CDR3 length: 13 residues. For the CDR3, the DNA is TGTGCCAGCAGCCAACATGGGAACACTGAAGCTTTCTTT. This sequence encodes CASSQHGNTEAFF.

The V and J genes are TRBV7-2 and TRBJ2-7; 7 bases are shared with TRBD1. There are 14 residues in the CDR3. Unmatched junction bases numbered 6, after V lost 4 bases and J lost 3 bases. Germline V lookup: CDR1 SGHTA, CDR2 FQGNSA. CDR3 DNA sequence: TGTGCCAGCAGCTCCAATTCAGGGGGCTACGAGCAGTACTTC. This codes for CASSSNSGGYEQYF.

The chain employs TRBV19 and TRBJ2-7, with 7 bases aligning to TRBD1. Germline lookup yields CDR1 LNHDA and CDR2 SQIVND (reference sequence). This CDR3 spans 16 amino acids. V lost 3 bases and J lost 2; bases outside the gene matches: 10. The chain's CDR3 is CASSIPYRDRPYEQYF. In nucleotides, the CDR3 is TGTGCCAGTAGTATCCCCTACCGGGACAGACCCTACGAGCAGTACTTC.

The J gene is TRBJ2-2, the V gene TRBV4-2; D gene ambiguous. Per germline, CDR1 LGHNA and CDR2 YNFKEQ. V lost 1 base to trimming and J lost 4 bases, with 16 bases between them. This CDR3 contains 17 residues. CDR3: CASSQVAPRIFTGELFF. The CDR3 bases are TGTGCCAGCAGCCAAGTGGCCCCACGGATCTTCACCGGGGAGCTGTTTTTT.

CDR3 residues: CASSLNINEQFF. The CDR3, as DNA: TGTGCCAGCAGCTTAAACATCAATGAGCAGTTCTTC. The V call is TRBV7-9, the J call TRBJ2-1; no firm D call. The germline V and J ends were trimmed by 2 bases and 6 bases, with 5 bases remaining between them. Germline V gene lookup returns CDR1 SEHNR and CDR2 FQNEAQ (reference sequence). CDR3 length: 12 residues.

The chain links TRBV11-2 to TRBJ2-5, with 12 bases aligning to TRBD2. The CDR3 covers 15 residues. V was pared by 5 bases and J by 5 bases, with 6 bases of the junction left unmatched. CDR1 and CDR2 (germline): SGHAT, FQNNGV. CDR3 DNA: TGTGCCAGCAGCGTCGGGCTAGCGGGAGGGGAGACCCAGTACTTC. Protein sequence: CASSVGLAGGETQYF.

V and J are TRBV28 and TRBJ2-2; no definite D call. CDR1 MDHEN and CDR2 SYDVKM come from the germline V gene. V shed 8 bases and J shed 7 bases, with 14 bases lying between them. CDR3 size: 13 residues. Here the CDR3 DNA reads TGTGCCAGCCGACCGATGGGGATCGGGGAGCTGTTTTTT. Its translation is CASRPMGIGELFF.

V is TRBV12-5 and J is TRBJ2-3, with a weak D call TRBD2 (5 bases). V gave up 0 bases and J gave up 1 base, with 14 bases separating them. The germline CDR1 and CDR2 sequences are LGHNT and FRNRAP. The CDR3 loop spans 17 amino acids. CDR3 bases: TGTGCTAGTGGTTTGGTACTCTCGGGAAGAGGCACAGATACGCAGTATTTT. Protein product: CASGLVLSGRGTDTQYF.

This clone was seen at least ten times. This chain connects TRBV28 to TRBJ2-6; TRBD1 might be the D (6 bases). Germline assignment: CDR1 MDHEN and CDR2 SYDVKM. Trimming removed 5 bases from V and 0 bases from J, with 11 bases in between. This CDR3 region has 16 residues. The CDR3 loop is CASSLRTASGANVLTF. CDR3 in DNA: TGTGCCAGCAGTCTCCGGACAGCCTCTGGGGCCAACGTCCTGACTTTC.

V and J are TRBV9 and TRBJ1-3; weak D call: TRBD1 (6 bases). Germline lookup yields CDR1 SGDLS and CDR2 YYNGEE. With 4 bases removed from V and 11 bases from J, the gap between germline ends came to 19 bases. CDR3 size: 14 residues. CDR3 residues: CASSPRTAGFPIYF. The CDR3 region has the DNA TGTGCCAGCAGCCCCCGGACAGCCGGATTTCCCATATATTTT.

The rearrangement uses TRBV7-2 and TRBJ1-1; no definite D call. The germline V and J ends were trimmed by 5 bases and 0 bases, with 10 bases remaining between them. The CDR3 is made up of 14 amino acids. Per germline, CDR1 SGHTA and CDR2 FQGNSA. This CDR3 reads CASSPPPLNTEAFF. The CDR3 DNA reads as TGTGCCAGCAGCCCTCCCCCCCTGAACACTGAAGCTTTCTTT.

The chain recombines TRBV19 with TRBJ2-1; 7 nucleotides match TRBD1. This CDR3 contains 15 residues. V shed 5 bases, J shed 3 bases, and the junction held 7 bases outside the gene matches. Germline loops: CDR1 LNHDA, CDR2 SQIVND (reference sequence). The CDR3: CASSSADRVYNEQFF. The CDR3, as DNA: TGTGCCAGTAGTTCAGCCGACAGGGTCTACAATGAGCAGTTCTTC.

The chain recombines TRBV7-2 with TRBJ1-2; 10 nucleotides align to TRBD1. The germline V gene has CDR1 SGHTA and CDR2 FQGNSA. The CDR3 runs to 15 residues. The V gene end was trimmed by 5 bases and the J gene end by 6 bases; junction bases not matched to a gene: 9. CDR3 coding DNA: TGTGCCAGCAGCACTAGGGGGACAGGGGCCCATGGCTACACCTTC. Translated: CASSTRGTGAHGYTF.

The chain links TRBV9 to TRBJ1-2, with TRBD1 matching 7 bases. Germline-derived CDR1 and CDR2 are SGDLS and YYNGEE. CDR3 length equals 15 residues. The V segment lost 1 base and the J segment 4 bases; nucleotides outside the gene matches: 7. The CDR3 here is CASSVREQGFYGYTF. For the CDR3, the DNA is TGTGCCAGCAGCGTAAGGGAACAGGGGTTCTATGGCTACACCTTC.

Note on this clone: Mismatch with germline at one junction end may stem from a read error. The same CDR3 can be traced to other DNA sequences in this sample. The genes are TRBV9 and TRBJ2-5; 8 nucleotides agree with TRBD2. CDR3 length: 16 residues. Germline assignment: CDR1 SGDLS and CDR2 YYNGEE. The chain's CDR3 is CASSESGGRWQETQYF. The DNA for the CDR3 is TGTGCAAGCAGCGAGAGTGGCGGGAGGTGGCAAGAGACCCAGTACTTC.

The chain links TRBV10-1 to TRBJ2-7; 7 bases agree with TRBD1. The CDR3 is 14 amino acids. Per germline, CDR1 WNHNN and CDR2 SYGVQD (reference sequence). Trimming took 5 bases from V and 4 from J; bases not matched to a gene: 8. The CDR3 DNA sequence: TGCGCCAGCAGTCCCGGGACAGAGTTTTACGAGCAGTACTTC. Its translation: CASSPGTEFYEQYF.

The chain joins TRBV4-3 to TRBJ2-3; D possibly uses TRBD1 or TRBD2 (5 bases each). The CDR3 totals 17 residues. The V and J ends lost 0 bases and 0 bases respectively, with 13 bases between them. Germline assignment: CDR1 LGHNA and CDR2 YSLEER. The CDR3 sequence: CASSQDSRGHSTDTQYF. The CDR3 DNA sequence: TGCGCCAGCAGCCAAGATAGTCGGGGCCATAGCACAGATACGCAGTATTTT.

This clone was observed many times. The CDR3 DNA is TGTGCCAGCAGTTTATCCCCCTGGGCGGTCGGAAGGTACGAGCAGTACTTC. It specifies CASSLSPWAVGRYEQYF. The V gene is TRBV28, the J gene TRBJ2-7; unclear D gene. Trimming removed 1 base at V and 4 bases at J, with 20 bases between. The V gene's germline CDR1 is MDHEN and CDR2 SYDVKM. The CDR3 contains 17 residues. Supplemented by reference TRBV28 and TRBJ2-7, the full variable domain reads DVKVTQSSRYLVKRTGEKVFLECVQDMDHENMFWYRQDPGLGLRLIYFSYDVKMKEKGDIPEGYSVSREKKERFSLILESASTNQTSMYLCASSLSPWAVGRYEQYFGPGTRLTVT.

The V and J genes are TRBV25-1 and TRBJ2-7, with unresolved D. V was shortened by 4 bases and J by 12 bases, with 16 bases between the two germline ends. Looked up from germline, CDR1 is MGHDK and CDR2 is SYGVNS. There are 12 residues in the CDR3. CDR3 in amino acids: CASSAPTSLTYF. The CDR3 coding sequence is TGTGCCAGCAGTGCCCCCACTTCCCTAACGTACTTC.

The rearrangement links TRBV7-6 to TRBJ2-1, with 9 bases matching TRBD2. The CDR3 contains 16 residues. Germline loops: CDR1 SGHVS, CDR2 FNYEAQ. Germline trimming cut 1 base from V and 7 bases from J; bases unmatched to any gene: 8. The CDR3 DNA sequence: TGTGCCAGCAGCTTAGACTTAGCGGGAGCTATGAATGAGCAGTTCTTC. Translating gives CASSLDLAGAMNEQFF.

The chain links TRBV6-4 to TRBJ1-2, with TRBD1 as a possible D gene (5 bases). V was shortened by 2 bases and J by 7 bases, with 17 bases between the two germline ends. CDR1 is MRHNA, CDR2 SNTAGT, per germline. This CDR3 contains 15 residues. The CDR3: CASSDDSRGAGGYTF. CDR3 sequence (DNA): TGTGCCAGCAGTGACGACAGCCGAGGCGCTGGTGGCTACACCTTC.

This clone turned up a few times. The chain links TRBV10-3 to TRBJ2-1; a possible D gene is TRBD1 (6 bases). The CDR3 has 18 amino acids. Trimming left V 0 bases short and J 0 bases short, with 15 bases between. Germline CDR1 ENHRY, CDR2 SYGVKD. The CDR3 loop is CAISESLSGAGSYNEQFF. The CDR3 nucleotides read TGTGCCATCAGTGAGTCGCTTTCAGGGGCCGGCTCCTACAATGAGCAGTTCTTC.

This chain joins TRBV27 and TRBJ1-1, with 7 nucleotides matching TRBD1. Germline V lookup: CDR1 MNHEY, CDR2 SMNVEV (reference sequence). With 5 bases clipped from V and 1 base from J, the junction kept 4 bases outside the gene matches. This CDR3 is built from 14 residues. The CDR3 region has the DNA TGTGCCAGCAGTACGCGACAGGGGAACACTGAAGCTTTCTTT. It yields the protein CASSTRQGNTEAFF.

The V and J genes are TRBV6-4 and TRBJ1-5; D not certain. CDR1 is MRHNA and CDR2 is SNTAGT in the germline V gene. The CDR3 length is 15 residues. Trimming took 6 bases from V and 1 from J, leaving 13 bases between them. The chain's CDR3 is CASSPGETSNQPQHF. CDR3 bases: TGTGCCAGCAGCCCTGGTGAGACAAGCAATCAGCCCCAGCATTTT.

This chain uses TRBV5-4 with TRBJ2-1, with 9 bases lining up with TRBD2. Germline lookup yields CDR1 SGHNT and CDR2 YYREEE (reference sequence). V dropped 2 bases and J dropped 13; count of bases not matched to a gene: 4. This CDR3 spans 12 amino acids. The CDR3 sequence is CASSLIAGVQFF. The CDR3 DNA reads as TGTGCCAGCAGCTTAATAGCGGGAGTTCAGTTCTTC.

This clone came up a few times. The genes are TRBV5-4 and TRBJ2-3; 7 bases are a match to TRBD2. Germline-derived CDR1 and CDR2 are SGHNT and YYREEE (reference sequence). The CDR3 extends over 15 amino acids. The V segment lost 4 bases and the J segment 0 bases; nucleotides outside the gene matches: 5. DNA of the CDR3: TGTGCCAGCAGCCAGGGCGGGGGTAGCACAGATACGCAGTATTTT. Translating gives CASSQGGGSTDTQYF.

The chain uses TRBV2 and TRBJ2-5; TRBD2 aligns across 7 bases. The J call is in doubt because the DNA end fits TRBJ2-7 better. CDR3 length: 14 residues. CDR1 is SNHLY, CDR2 FYNNEI, per germline. The CDR3 loop is CASSGGRESDEQYF. The CDR3 DNA sequence: TGTGCCAGCAGTGGTGGGCGGGAGTCGGACGAGCAGTACTTC.

V and J are TRBV30 and TRBJ2-7; 8 bases map to TRBD2. The germline CDR1 and CDR2 sequences are GTSNPN and SVGIG (reference sequence). V trimming: 0 bases; J trimming: 4 bases; junction bases outside the gene matches: 5. The CDR3 sequence is 14 residues long. The CDR3 loop reads CAWSVGSGIYEQYF. CDR3 in DNA: TGTGCCTGGAGTGTGGGTAGCGGGATATACGAGCAGTACTTC.